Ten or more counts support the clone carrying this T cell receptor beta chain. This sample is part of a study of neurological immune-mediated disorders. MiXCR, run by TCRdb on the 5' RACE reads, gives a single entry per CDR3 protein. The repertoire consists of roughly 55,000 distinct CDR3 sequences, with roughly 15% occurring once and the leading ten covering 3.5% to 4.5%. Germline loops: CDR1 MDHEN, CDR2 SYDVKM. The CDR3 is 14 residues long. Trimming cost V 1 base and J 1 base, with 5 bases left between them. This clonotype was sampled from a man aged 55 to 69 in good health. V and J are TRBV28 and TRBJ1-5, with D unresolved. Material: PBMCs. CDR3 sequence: CASSLSGSNQPQHF. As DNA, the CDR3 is TGTGCCAGCAGTTTATCTGGGAGCAATCAGCCCCAGCATTTT.